A single sample is the source of the 6 T cell receptor beta chains below, sequenced in a study of technical replicates of blood from a handful of donors. Method: immunoSEQ multiplex PCR; TCRdb's copy keeps in-frame clones and lacks some. Of tens of thousands of clones in the sample, 95% were seen once. Specimen: T cells isolated from PBMCs. The receptor set was obtained from a human donor in good health.

J is TRBJ1-1 and V is TRBV18; D perhaps matches TRBD1 (6 bases). This CDR3 is built from 15 residues. Trimming left V 1 base short and J 10 bases short, with 19 bases between. Germline CDR1 and CDR2: KGHSH and LQKENI. CDR3 coding DNA: TGTGCCAGCTCACCACTTCCACAGGGTTCCTCGGGAGCTTTCTTT. It encodes CASSPLPQGSSGAFF.

The chain couples TRBV11-3 to TRBJ1-1; the D is unclear. V was trimmed by 5 bases and J by 6 bases, leaving 22 bases between them. The germline gives CDR1 SGHNT, CDR2 YENEEA. This CDR3 is built from 16 residues. For the CDR3, the DNA is TGTGCCAGCAGCCCCGGGAATGGTTGGAGGGTCGCTGAAGCTTTCTTT. This encodes CASSPGNGWRVAEAFF.

The CDR3: CASSENTGADTEAFF. The DNA for the CDR3 is TGTGCCAGCAGTGAAAACACAGGAGCTGACACTGAAGCTTTCTTT. The genes are TRBV6-1 and TRBJ1-1; the D gene is possibly TRBD1 (5 bases). The germline CDR1 and CDR2 sequences are MNHNS and SASEGT. Trimming stripped 2 bases from V and 3 bases from J, with 13 bases between. The CDR3 totals 15 residues.

The chain couples TRBV2 to TRBJ1-2; no reliable D call. Trimming removed 6 bases at V and 4 bases at J, with 18 bases between. The CDR3 contains 15 residues. From germline, CDR1 is SNHLY and CDR2 FYNNEI. In DNA, the CDR3 is TGTGCCAGCAGCTCTACTGTAGCCGGTAGCTATGGCTACACCTTC. It yields the protein CASSSTVAGSYGYTF.

A single count supports this clone. The chain is built from TRBV5-1 and TRBJ2-5, with 8 positions matching TRBD1. The V segment lost 5 bases and the J segment 1 base; nucleotides outside the gene matches: 7. CDR3 size: 15 residues. Germline loops: CDR1 SGHRS, CDR2 YFSETQ. The CDR3 region is CASRGGTGTQETQYF. The CDR3 region has the DNA TGCGCCAGCAGAGGTGGGACAGGCACCCAAGAGACCCAGTACTTC.

This clone has only one observation. The rearrangement joins TRBV29-1 to TRBJ2-7; D call uncertain. This CDR3 is 11 amino acids long. Germline V lookup: CDR1 SQVTM, CDR2 ANQGSEA. V was pared by 5 bases and J by 3 bases, with 8 bases between. CDR3 sequence: CSVYSSYEQYF. In DNA form, the CDR3 reads TGCAGCGTTTACAGCAGCTACGAGCAGTACTTC.